This T cell receptor (beta chain) was identified during a study of T-cell reconstitution after alpha-beta-depleted transplantation in children. There are 14 residues in the CDR3. The J segment lost 4 bases and the V segment lost 6 bases, leaving 4 bases of the junction unmatched. Unique molecular identifiers were used to barcode this TCRbeta library. TCRdb used MiXCR to reprocess the PCR reads, holding one entry per CDR3 protein. This table has fewer than 450,000 distinct CDR3 sequences, about 16% appearing once. Sequenced material: PBMCs, mostly from graft donor cells, taken 360 days after TCRalphabeta/CD19-depleted stem cell transplant. The source of this sequence is a male patient aged 2-10 years who had a stem cell transplant for acute lymphoblastic leukemia, so the T cells may come from the graft donor. The chain carries TRBV12-3 or TRBV12-4 and TRBJ1-4; 8 nucleotides align to TRBD1. CDR3 bases: TGTGCCAGCAGCCGGGACAGGAGTAATGAAAAACTGTTTTTT. It encodes CASSRDRSNEKLFF.